The 13 T cell receptor beta chains below were found in one sample sequenced in a study of glioma-infiltrating T cells after dendritic cell vaccination. Produced via immunoSEQ multiplex PCR; TCRdb's table is partial and in-frame only. The sample yields roughly 41,000 clones, approximately 84% seen once. Sequences were derived from blood, sampled before dendritic cell vaccination. The receptors here all came from a human donor with glioblastoma.

The J gene is TRBJ2-2, the V gene TRBV27, with D possibly matching TRBD1 (6 bases). CDR3 length equals 16 residues. Germline lookup yields CDR1 MNHEY and CDR2 SMNVEV (reference sequence). Trimming removed 3 bases at V and 4 bases at J, with 15 bases between. CDR3 amino acids: CASSFGTPSGTGELFF. In DNA form, the CDR3 reads TGTGCCAGCAGTTTTGGGACACCTTCGGGCACCGGGGAGCTGTTTTTT.

DNA of the CDR3: TGTGCCAGCATGAGCCCCCAAGCCTACAATGAGCAGTTCTTC. Amino acid sequence: CASMSPQAYNEQFF. The genes are TRBV2 and TRBJ2-1, with unresolved D. The CDR3 consists of 14 residues. Per the germline V gene, CDR1 is SNHLY and CDR2 is FYNNEI. Trimming stripped 7 bases from V and 2 bases from J, with 12 bases between.

This chain uses TRBV2 with TRBJ2-1, with TRBD1 identical over 7 bases. V shed 6 bases and J 3 bases; nucleotides not matched to a gene: 11. CDR1 is SNHLY, CDR2 FYNNEI, per germline. CDR3 length: 16 residues. This CDR3 is CASSARGTESYNEQFF. CDR3 in DNA: TGTGCCAGCAGCGCGAGAGGGACAGAGAGCTACAATGAGCAGTTCTTC.

The J gene is TRBJ2-7, the V gene TRBV4-2; TRBD2 matches 12 bases. CDR1 LGHNA and CDR2 YNFKEQ come from the germline V gene. This CDR3 comprises 17 residues. V shed 4 bases, J shed 4 bases, and the junction held 11 bases outside the gene matches. In nucleotides, the CDR3 is TGTGCCAGCAGCCTAGACACTAGCGGGGGGCTCCCGTACGAGCAGTACTTC. As protein: CASSLDTSGGLPYEQYF.

The V gene is TRBV19, the J gene TRBJ2-5, with TRBD2 identical over 12 bases. Germline CDR1 and CDR2: LNHDA and SQIVND (reference sequence). CDR3 size: 16 residues. V trimming: 5 bases; J trimming: 7 bases; junction bases outside the gene matches: 11. The CDR3 DNA reads as TGTGCCAGTAGTCTCGGACTAGCGGGGCCAAAGGGGACCCAGTACTTC. Amino acid sequence: CASSLGLAGPKGTQYF.

The V and J genes are TRBV9 and TRBJ2-3; the match to TRBD2 covers 13 bases. The V gene's germline CDR1 is SGDLS and CDR2 YYNGEE. The CDR3 contains 16 residues. Germline trimming cut 3 bases from V and 9 bases from J; bases unmatched to any gene: 10. CDR3 nucleotides: TGTGCCAGCAGCGCCGGGACTAGCGGGGTTCGAGGGACGCAGTATTTT. Its protein is CASSAGTSGVRGTQYF.

The chain uses TRBV19 and TRBJ1-5; 7 bases fit TRBD1. V shed 3 bases, J shed 4 bases, and the junction held 9 bases outside the gene matches. CDR1 is LNHDA, CDR2 SQIVND, per germline (reference sequence). CDR3 length: 16 amino acids. DNA for the CDR3: TGTGCCAGTAGTATTTCACTGACAGGGCCGAATCAGCCCCAGCATTTT. It specifies CASSISLTGPNQPQHF.

V and J are TRBV23-1 and TRBJ2-5; D remains ambiguous. TRBV23-1 is an open reading frame whose function is uncertain. The V and J ends lost 2 bases and 3 bases respectively, with 4 bases between them. CDR3 length equals 12 residues. CDR3 protein: CASSQPEETQYF. The CDR3 bases are TGCGCCAGCAGTCAACCGGAAGAGACCCAGTACTTC.

The chain couples TRBV5-1 to TRBJ2-5; D is perhaps TRBD2 (5 bases). This CDR3 region has 14 residues. Per germline, CDR1 SGHRS and CDR2 YFSETQ. Trimming cost V 4 bases and J 5 bases, with 15 bases left between them. The CDR3 sequence: CASSGRGPSETQYF. In DNA, the CDR3 is TGCGCCAGCAGCGGACGCGGGCCCAGTGAGACCCAGTACTTC.

This clone was detected a few times. This chain uses TRBV29-1 with TRBJ2-5, with TRBD1 as a possible D gene (6 bases). Between the trimmed V and J ends, which lost 7 bases and 2 bases, there was a span of 14 bases. The CDR3 is 13 residues long. Germline assignment: CDR1 SQVTM and CDR2 ANQGSEA. This CDR3 reads CSGRQVGQETQYF. The CDR3 nucleotides are TGCAGCGGTCGACAGGTTGGTCAAGAGACCCAGTACTTC.

The rearrangement links TRBV5-8 to TRBJ2-3; D perhaps matches TRBD2 (6 bases). V was clipped by 0 bases and J by 0 bases, with 11 bases between them. This CDR3 is built from 16 residues. The germline gives CDR1 SGHTS, CDR2 YDEGEE. The CDR3: CASSLAGRESTDTQYF. CDR3 nucleotide sequence: TGTGCCAGCAGCTTGGCAGGTCGGGAGAGCACAGATACGCAGTATTTT. Full variable domain (outside the CDR3, taken from reference TRBV5-8 and TRBJ2-3): EAGVTQSPTHLIKTRGQQATLRCSPISGHTSVYWYQQALGLGLQFLLWYDEGEERNRGNFPPRFSGRQFPNYSSELNVNALELEDSALYLCASSLAGRESTDTQYFGPGTRLTVL.

The chain employs TRBV25-1 and TRBJ2-2; TRBD2 matches at 12 bases. The J segment lost 2 bases and the V segment lost 3 bases, leaving 4 bases of the junction unmatched. This CDR3 has 17 amino acids. Germline V gene sequence: CDR1 MGHDK, CDR2 SYGVNS. The CDR3 here is CASSELTSGGNTGELFF. The DNA for the CDR3 is TGTGCCAGCAGTGAGCTGACTAGCGGGGGTAACACCGGGGAGCTGTTTTTT.

The CDR3 loop reads CASSPRDSETQYF. In nucleotides, the CDR3 is TGTGCCAGCAGCCCCCGGGACTCAGAGACCCAGTACTTC. V gene TRBV9 combines with J gene TRBJ2-5; possible D gene TRBD2, 6 bases. The CDR3 is 13 amino acids. The germline V and J ends were trimmed by 4 bases and 4 bases, with 11 bases remaining between them. Germline lookup yields CDR1 SGDLS and CDR2 YYNGEE.